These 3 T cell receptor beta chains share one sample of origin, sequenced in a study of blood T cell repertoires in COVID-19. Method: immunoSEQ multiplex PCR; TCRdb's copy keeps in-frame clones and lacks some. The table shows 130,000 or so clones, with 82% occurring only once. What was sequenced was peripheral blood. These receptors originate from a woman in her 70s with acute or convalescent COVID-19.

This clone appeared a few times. CDR3 loop: CASRLGAGDYEQYV. CDR3 nucleotides: TGTGCAAGTCGCTTAGGAGCGGGAGATTACGAGCAGTACGTC. The chain joins TRBV12-2 to TRBJ2-7; no DNA check was done on the table's D call, TRBD2. TRBV12-2 is deemed a pseudogene. The CDR3 is 14 amino acids.

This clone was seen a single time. CDR3 in DNA: TGTGCCAGCAGCTTGGCGAGGGGGCGCGACTATGGCTACACCTTC. This translates into CASSLARGRDYGYTF. V gene TRBV5-6 combines with J gene TRBJ1-2; 7 nucleotides line up with TRBD1. The CDR3 runs 15 residues. Germline V gives CDR1 SGHDT, CDR2 YYEEEE. The trim removed 0 bases at V and 3 bases at J, leaving 5 bases unmatched.

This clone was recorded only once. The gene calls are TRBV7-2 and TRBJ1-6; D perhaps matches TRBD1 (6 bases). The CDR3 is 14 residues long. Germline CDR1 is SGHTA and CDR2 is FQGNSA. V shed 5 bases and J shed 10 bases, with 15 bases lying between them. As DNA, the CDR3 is TGTGCCAGCAGCCAAGCAGGGGATTACTCACCCCTCCACTTT. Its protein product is CASSQAGDYSPLHF.